This paragraph covers one TCR beta chain sequence. This clone has only a few counts. Its antigen has not been determined. Qualities for individual bases were not recorded, and no much larger clone is one base off. Patients with autoimmune disease history or receiving systemic immunosuppression were excluded from the trial. In every dose cohort, peripheral blood was drawn for TCR sequencing at baseline, cycle 4 day 1, and cycle 7 day 1. Samples were obtained from an open-label, multicenter, first-in-human phase I dose-escalation trial of ivuxolimab. The trial enrolled adults with locally advanced or metastatic head and neck squamous cell, hepatocellular, melanoma or renal cell carcinoma. Before TCR sequencing, CD4+ T cells and CD8+ T cells were sorted from peripheral blood as separate populations. CDR1 and CDR2, looked up from the germline V gene, are SQVTM and ANQGSEA. Deletion took 4 bases off V and 7 bases off J, with a span of 7 bases between the germline ends. Including cysteine and phenylalanine, the CDR3 has 10 amino acids. Only CDR3 DNA remains: 30 bases, in frame from the first base.

The sample comes from a study of OX40 agonist ivuxolimab in advanced cancers. Notes on the research overall: The costimulatory receptor OX40 (CD134) was targeted by ivuxolimab, a fully human IgG2 agonistic monoclonal antibody. Intravenous ivuxolimab was administered to patients every 2 weeks at six dose levels: 0.01, 0.1, 0.3, 1.5, 3 and 10 mg/kg. Of the 50 to 55 patients in dose escalation, 19 had hepatocellular carcinoma, some 15 had melanoma, 9 had renal cell carcinoma and 9 had head and neck cancer. The dose-escalation cohort was about 86% male with a mean age of about 60 years, ranging from roughly 20 to 80. Prior anti-PD-1, anti-PD-L1 or anti-CTLA-4 therapy was permitted, and about 40% of dose-escalation patients had received checkpoint inhibitors. Partial responses occurred in three dose-escalation patients: two with cutaneous melanoma and one with hepatocellular carcinoma. Peripheral TCRbeta sequencing aimed to test whether ivuxolimab altered TCR sequence diversity and caused clonal T-cell expansion. The paper describes the monotherapy dose-escalation part (N = 52 patients) of the phase I trial of ivuxolimab. What the study reported, not specific to this receptor: Low levels of normalized T-cell clonal expansion were also seen in some nonresponding patients. The antigen specificity of the peripheral T cells that underwent clonal expansion was not determined. At doses of 0.1 to 3.0 mg/kg, clonal expansion of both CD4+ and CD8+ T cells in blood was seen between baseline and week 6. In the 0.1-3.0 mg/kg groups, partial responders were among the patients with the lowest normalized peripheral clonal expansion, particularly in CD8+ T cells. After ivuxolimab, CD8+ T cells had more expanded clones than CD4+ T cells on average.

Genomic DNA was isolated from the sorted cells so that the TCRbeta CDR3 region could be sequenced. The immunoSEQ Assay was used for sequencing of TCRbeta CDR3 regions. In its TCRdb copy, this immuneACCESS table keeps in-frame sequences only and misses some clones. Where compared with another copy, unresolved V genes explain less than half of these, and the others have no known cause. Recorded for this sample are around 52,000 clones; 83% of them occurred a single time. Of the sample, roughly 3.3% is held by the ten largest clones. The chain is assembled from TRBV29-1 and TRBJ1-1, and TRBD1 may be the D gene, going by 5 matching bases. The sample was CD4+ or CD8+ T cells sorted from blood, taken in a trial of the OX40 agonist ivuxolimab. This receptor was obtained from an adult with an advanced solid tumor such as melanoma, head and neck, liver or kidney cancer. The bases are TGCAGCGTTGCGGACATTGAAGCTTTCTTT. Its translation is CSVADIEAFF.